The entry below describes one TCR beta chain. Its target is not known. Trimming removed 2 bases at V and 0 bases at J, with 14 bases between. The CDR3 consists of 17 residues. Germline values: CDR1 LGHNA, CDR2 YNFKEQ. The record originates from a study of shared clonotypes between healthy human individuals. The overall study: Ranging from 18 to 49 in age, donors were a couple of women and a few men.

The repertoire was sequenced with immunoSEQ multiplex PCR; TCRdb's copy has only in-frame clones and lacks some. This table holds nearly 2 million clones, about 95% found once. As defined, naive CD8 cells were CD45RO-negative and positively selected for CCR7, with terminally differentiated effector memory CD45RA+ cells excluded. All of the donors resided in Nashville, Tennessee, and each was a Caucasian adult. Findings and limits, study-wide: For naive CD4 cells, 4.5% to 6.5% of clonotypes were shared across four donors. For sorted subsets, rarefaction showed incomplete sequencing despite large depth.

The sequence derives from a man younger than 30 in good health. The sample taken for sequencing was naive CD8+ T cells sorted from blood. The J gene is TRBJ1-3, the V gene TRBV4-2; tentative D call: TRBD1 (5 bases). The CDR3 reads CASSQLEGTSSGNTIYF. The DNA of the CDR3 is TGTGCCAGCAGCCAATTGGAGGGGACTAGCTCTGGAAACACCATATATTTT.